One sample yielded the 30 T cell receptor beta chains listed below, sequenced in a study of cytomegalovirus exposure and HLA in healthy donors. This PCR relied on a set of 60 Vbeta primers and 13 Jbeta primers. Here immunoSEQ multiplex PCR was the method, and the copy in TCRdb shows in-frame clones only, minus some. The table shows roughly 100,000 clones, with more than 65% occurring only once. Material for sequencing was PBMCs. The receptor set was obtained from a boy between 10 and 17 years old in good health and CMV-seronegative.

This clone was observed once. This chain links TRBV7-8 with TRBJ2-3; the match to TRBD2 covers 14 bases. V lost 2 bases to trimming and J lost 2 bases; unmatched junction nucleotides: 6. Germline CDR1 is SGHVS and CDR2 is FQNEAQ. The CDR3 is made up of 18 amino acids. This CDR3 reads CASSLPGTSGRLTDTQYF. Here the CDR3 DNA reads TGTGCCAGCAGCTTACCCGGGACTAGCGGGAGACTCACAGATACGCAGTATTTT.

The chain links TRBV5-6 to TRBJ2-5; 10 bases align to TRBD1. Per the germline V gene, CDR1 is SGHDT and CDR2 is YYEEEE. CDR3 length: 14 residues. Trimming cost V 5 bases and J 2 bases; bases outside gene matches: 3. CDR3 DNA sequence: TGTGCCAGCAGGGGACAGGGGAGGCAAGAGACCCAGTACTTC. Amino acid sequence: CASRGQGRQETQYF.

The gene calls are TRBV30 and TRBJ1-2; no firm D call. Trimming took 0 bases from V and 3 from J, leaving 14 bases between them. This CDR3 is 15 amino acids long. Germline V CDR1 and CDR2: GTSNPN, SVGIG (reference sequence). CDR3 loop: CAWSVSGGGYYGYTF. DNA for the CDR3: TGTGCCTGGAGTGTATCAGGAGGCGGCTACTATGGCTACACCTTC.

V usage is TRBV6-9 and J usage is TRBJ1-5; D might be TRBD1 (6 bases). CDR3 length equals 14 residues. The V end was cut by 7 bases, the J end by 0 bases, with 10 bases between. Germline CDR1 MNHGY, CDR2 SVAAGI. CDR3 bases: TGTGCCAGCATAAGGGACATTAGCAATCAGCCCCAGCATTTT. Protein: CASIRDISNQPQHF.

This clone occurred a few times. The chain uses TRBV5-1 and TRBJ1-2; D is ambiguous. Germline CDR1 reads SGHRS; CDR2 reads YFSETQ. Trimming stripped 6 bases from V and 4 bases from J, with 13 bases between. The CDR3 sequence is 13 residues long. The CDR3 protein is CASMSVPGYGYTF. The CDR3 nucleotides are TGCGCCAGCATGTCCGTTCCGGGCTATGGCTACACCTTC.

This chain joins TRBV5-1 and TRBJ2-7; 12 bases are shared with TRBD2. Germline CDR1 SGHRS, CDR2 YFSETQ. V gave up 4 bases and J gave up 4 bases; unmatched junction bases: 12. This CDR3 spans 17 amino acids. As DNA, the CDR3 is TGCGCCAGCAGCCCCAGACTAGCGGGAGCCCTCCAGTACGAGCAGTACTTC. Amino acid sequence: CASSPRLAGALQYEQYF.

This sequence joins TRBV2 and TRBJ1-2; D remains ambiguous. Germline CDR1 reads SNHLY; CDR2 reads FYNNEI. CDR3 length: 13 residues. The V end was cut by 8 bases, the J end by 5 bases, with 15 bases between. CDR3 in DNA: TGTGCCAGCGGCTCACTGGGAGATTATGGCTACACCTTC. This translates into CASGSLGDYGYTF.

The CDR3 loop is CASSDRRQGEYGYTF. DNA for the CDR3: TGTGCCAGCAGCGACCGCCGACAGGGGGAATATGGCTACACCTTC. This chain uses TRBV5-5 with TRBJ1-2; 9 nucleotides align to TRBD1. The CDR3 contains 15 residues. The ends lost 4 bases at V and 5 bases at J; junction bases unmatched: 9. CDR1 is SGHKS, CDR2 YYEKEE, per germline (reference sequence).

V and J are TRBV5-1 and TRBJ2-3, with 9 positions matching TRBD1. In germline, CDR1 is SGHRS, CDR2 YFSETQ. J lost 1 base, V lost 3 bases, and 0 bases had no gene match. The CDR3 is made up of 14 amino acids. Here the CDR3 reads CASSWDRGTDTQYF. The DNA for the CDR3 is TGCGCCAGCAGCTGGGACAGGGGCACAGATACGCAGTATTTT. The variable domain in full, with the rest retrieved from reference TRBV5-1 and TRBJ2-3, is KAGVTQTPRYLIKTRGQQVTLSCSPISGHRSVSWYQQTPGQGLQFLFEYFSETQRNKGNFPGRFSGRQFSNSRSEMNVSTLELGDSALYLCASSWDRGTDTQYFGPGTRLTVL.

The rearrangement uses TRBV28 and TRBJ2-7; 8 bases agree with TRBD1. CDR3 size: 16 residues. Germline lookup yields CDR1 MDHEN and CDR2 SYDVKM. J was trimmed by 2 bases and V by 5 bases; bases with no gene match: 11. CDR3 sequence reads: CASSPPDRGGTYEQYF. The CDR3 nucleotides are TGTGCCAGCAGTCCTCCCGACAGGGGTGGGACCTACGAGCAGTACTTC.

The chain couples TRBV5-8 to TRBJ2-7; 9 bases agree with TRBD1. The V segment lost 2 bases and the J segment 7 bases; nucleotides outside the gene matches: 10. CDR3 length equals 15 residues. Germline CDR1 is SGHTS and CDR2 is YDEGEE. CDR3 amino acids: CASSFTGTGIKEQYF. In nucleotides, the CDR3 is TGTGCCAGCAGCTTCACCGGGACAGGGATAAAAGAGCAGTACTTC.

In its sample, this clone was seen a few times. The chain uses TRBV6-4 and TRBJ2-2, with D hard to call. The CDR3 loop spans 13 amino acids. Germline V gives CDR1 MRHNA, CDR2 SNTAGT. Trimming cost V 5 bases and J 1 base, with 5 bases left between them. CDR3 residues: CASSPGNTGELFF. CDR3 DNA sequence: TGTGCCAGCAGTCCAGGGAACACCGGGGAGCTGTTTTTT.

The CDR3 region has the DNA TGTGCCAGCATGGGACAGTATGGGTCGAGCTCCTACGAGCAGTACTTC. As protein: CASMGQYGSSSYEQYF. This rearrangement joins TRBV6-6 to TRBJ2-7; 7 bases are shared with TRBD1. Germline trimming cut 7 bases from V and 0 bases from J; bases unmatched to any gene: 12. This CDR3 contains 16 residues. CDR1 and CDR2 from the germline V gene are MNHNY and SVGAGI (reference sequence).

This rearrangement joins TRBV5-1 to TRBJ2-1; 8 nucleotides align to TRBD1. CDR3 size: 13 residues. V lost 0 bases, J lost 7 bases, and 0 bases stayed unmatched. Germline V gives CDR1 SGHRS, CDR2 YFSETQ. The CDR3 DNA sequence: TGCGCCAGCAGCTTGGACAGGGGGAATGAGCAGTTCTTC. Its protein is CASSLDRGNEQFF. The complete variable domain, with remaining parts taken from reference TRBV5-1 and TRBJ2-1, reads KAGVTQTPRYLIKTRGQQVTLSCSPISGHRSVSWYQQTPGQGLQFLFEYFSETQRNKGNFPGRFSGRQFSNSRSEMNVSTLELGDSALYLCASSLDRGNEQFFGPGTRLTVL.

This clone was counted once. This rearrangement joins TRBV28 to TRBJ1-5, with D perhaps TRBD1 (5 bases). Trimming shortened V by 1 base and J by 3 bases, and 13 bases separated the two germline ends. There are 16 residues in the CDR3. The germline CDR1 and CDR2 sequences are MDHEN and SYDVKM. The CDR3 region is CASSLLSRQINQPQHF. CDR3 DNA sequence: TGTGCCAGCAGTTTATTATCCCGACAGATCAATCAGCCCCAGCATTTT.

The chain has TRBV28 and TRBJ2-7; no clear D. Germline V gene sequence: CDR1 MDHEN, CDR2 SYDVKM. V shed 6 bases and J shed 2 bases, with 8 bases lying between them. This CDR3 is 12 amino acids long. The CDR3 sequence: CASRVVPYEQYF. For the CDR3, the DNA is TGTGCCAGCAGGGTAGTACCCTACGAGCAGTACTTC. Full variable domain (rest looked up from reference TRBV28 and TRBJ2-7): DVKVTQSSRYLVKRTGEKVFLECVQDMDHENMFWYRQDPGLGLRLIYFSYDVKMKEKGDIPEGYSVSREKKERFSLILESASTNQTSMYLCASRVVPYEQYFGPGTRLTVT.

This clone came up a few times. CDR3 residues: CASSEEGAGANVLTF. CDR3 bases: TGTGCCAGCAGTGAAGAAGGGGCTGGGGCCAACGTCCTGACTTTC. The chain combines TRBV6-4 with TRBJ2-6; D is perhaps TRBD1 (5 bases). Germline V CDR1 and CDR2: MRHNA, SNTAGT. Trimming took 3 bases from V and 2 from J, leaving 8 bases between them. The CDR3 has 15 amino acids.

The V call is TRBV6-4, the J call TRBJ2-1; D not certain. The V gene's germline CDR1 is MRHNA and CDR2 SNTAGT. This CDR3 contains 12 residues. The V end was cut by 2 bases, the J end by 6 bases, with 5 bases between. The CDR3 here is CASSDLGNEQFF. For the CDR3, the DNA is TGTGCCAGCAGTGACCTAGGCAATGAGCAGTTCTTC.

The chain has TRBV28 and TRBJ2-7, with a weak D call TRBD1 (6 bases). Trimming pared 5 bases from V and 2 bases from J, leaving 7 bases between. The CDR3 has 12 residues. Germline V lookup: CDR1 MDHEN, CDR2 SYDVKM. CDR3 protein: CASSGQPYEQYF. CDR3 sequence (DNA): TGTGCCAGCAGTGGACAGCCCTACGAGCAGTACTTC.

The chain uses TRBV2 and TRBJ1-6; 7 bases agree with TRBD1. CDR1 is SNHLY and CDR2 is FYNNEI in the germline V gene. Unmatched junction bases numbered 8, after V lost 6 bases and J lost 3 bases. This CDR3 comprises 16 residues. Here the CDR3 reads CASRATGNLYNSPLHF. CDR3 bases: TGTGCCAGCAGGGCGACAGGGAACCTCTATAATTCACCCCTCCACTTT. Based on the CDR3 plus reference TRBV2 and TRBJ1-6, the full variable domain is EPEVTQTPSHQVTQMGQEVILRCVPISNHLYFYWYRQILGQKVEFLVSFYNNEISEKSEIFDDQFSVERPDGSNFTLKIRSTKLEDSAMYFCASRATGNLYNSPLHFGNGTRLTVT.

J is TRBJ1-1 and V is TRBV12-2; the D call in the table, TRBD1, was not verified against the DNA. TRBV12-2 is marked as a pseudogene. The CDR3 extends over 14 amino acids. The CDR3 bases are TGTGCAAGTCGCTTAGCCAGGCACCCCCTTGGGGCTTTCTTT. Protein: CASRLARHPLGAFF.

The J gene is TRBJ2-5, the V gene TRBV7-9; 9 positions agree with TRBD2. The J segment lost 4 bases and the V segment lost 8 bases, leaving 11 bases of the junction unmatched. Per the germline V gene, CDR1 is SEHNR and CDR2 is FQNEAQ (reference sequence). The CDR3 runs 15 residues. The CDR3 nucleotides are TGTGCCAGCGATGGCAGCGGGAGGCCCCTAGAGACCCAGTACTTC. The encoded protein is CASDGSGRPLETQYF.

This clone was detected only a few times. This chain connects TRBV2 to TRBJ1-3; 7 positions agree with TRBD1. The CDR3 sequence is 15 residues long. V dropped 2 bases and J dropped 4; count of bases not matched to a gene: 5. The germline gives CDR1 SNHLY, CDR2 FYNNEI. DNA for the CDR3: TGTGCCAGCAGTGAAAATACAGGGGTAGGAAACACCATATATTTT. Translating gives CASSENTGVGNTIYF.

There are a few counts of this clone. The rearrangement links TRBV6-4 to TRBJ2-1; 8 bases are shared with TRBD2. CDR1 is MRHNA, CDR2 SNTAGT, per germline. This CDR3 is built from 14 residues. V trimming: 3 bases; J trimming: 3 bases; junction bases outside the gene matches: 1. The CDR3 DNA sequence: TGTGCCAGCAGTGAGCGGGGGGACTACAATGAGCAGTTCTTC. As protein: CASSERGDYNEQFF.

This clone has just a few counts. The V and J genes are TRBV10-3 and TRBJ2-7, with 10 bases that match TRBD1. V was pared by 4 bases and J by 7 bases, with 4 bases of the junction left unmatched. Germline values: CDR1 ENHRY, CDR2 SYGVKD. The CDR3 is 13 residues long. This CDR3 reads CAISGTGGGEQYF. The CDR3 DNA reads TGTGCCATCAGTGGGACAGGGGGGGGAGAGCAGTACTTC.

This clone has only a few counts. The chain has TRBV7-3 and TRBJ2-5; D possibly corresponds to TRBD1 (7 bases). V was cut by 2 bases and J by 0 bases, with 13 bases left in between. CDR3 size: 16 residues. The V gene's germline CDR1 is SGHTA and CDR2 FQGTGA. The CDR3 spells CASSLEAGGNQETQYF. The CDR3 region has the DNA TGTGCCAGCAGCTTAGAGGCAGGGGGGAACCAAGAGACCCAGTACTTC.

The chain has TRBV12-5 and TRBJ2-2; TRBD1 matches at 7 bases. V lost 7 bases, J lost 2 bases, and 4 bases stayed unmatched. The CDR3 totals 14 residues. Per germline, CDR1 LGHNT and CDR2 FRNRAP. This CDR3 reads CASAGDSNTGELFF. Here the CDR3 DNA reads TGTGCTAGTGCCGGGGACAGCAACACCGGGGAGCTGTTTTTT.

This chain uses TRBV6-5 with TRBJ1-6; D unresolved. There are 14 residues in the CDR3. The V end was cut by 8 bases, the J end by 2 bases, with 10 bases between. Looked up from germline, CDR1 is MNHEY and CDR2 is SVGAGI. CDR3 nucleotide sequence: TGTGCCAGCCGGTCTGGTCCCTATAATTCACCCCTCCACTTT. As protein: CASRSGPYNSPLHF.

This sequence joins TRBV25-1 and TRBJ2-3; no definite D call. V was cut by 11 bases and J by 2 bases, with 14 bases left in between. Germline V gene sequence: CDR1 MGHDK, CDR2 SYGVNS. The CDR3 extends over 13 amino acids. CDR3 sequence reads: CAPRRGVTDTQYF. The CDR3 DNA is TGTGCCCCTCGACGCGGAGTCACAGATACGCAGTATTTT.

The chain has TRBV7-9 and TRBJ1-1; D not certain. The V gene lost 3 bases and the J gene lost 0 bases, with 14 bases spanning the gap. CDR3 size: 16 residues. Germline V CDR1 and CDR2: SEHNR, FQNEAQ (reference sequence). The DNA of the CDR3 is TGTGCCAGCAGCTTGCTCTCCGGGAGTCTGAACACTGAAGCTTTCTTT. Protein product: CASSLLSGSLNTEAFF.